Below are 28 T cell receptor beta chains sequenced from a single sample in a study of blood T cell repertoires in COVID-19. Profiling relied on immunoSEQ multiplex PCR, and the TCRdb table lists in-frame clones only, not all of them. The sample consists of roughly 140,000 clones, almost 90% of them appearing once. Sequenced sample: peripheral blood. Every receptor here comes from a human donor in a cohort sampled during active COVID-19.

In this sample, this clone turned up once. CDR3 residues: CAISELGAGSPLHF. CDR3 DNA sequence: TGTGCCATCAGTGAGCTAGGGGCAGGGTCACCCCTCCACTTT. The J gene is TRBJ1-6, the V gene TRBV10-3, with D tentatively TRBD1 (5 bases). Germline V gives CDR1 ENHRY, CDR2 SYGVKD. The CDR3 extends over 14 amino acids. The V gene lost 2 bases and the J gene lost 10 bases, with 12 bases spanning the gap.

V gene TRBV7-2 combines with J gene TRBJ2-1; D not certain. Germline V gene data show CDR1 as SGHTA and CDR2 as FQGNSA. The CDR3 spans 14 residues. The ends were cut back, 0 bases at V and 7 bases at J, with 10 bases in the middle. The CDR3 sequence: CASSLAGGTNEQFF. The CDR3, as DNA: TGTGCCAGCAGCTTAGCTGGCGGAACGAATGAGCAGTTCTTC.

The rearrangement uses TRBV3-1 (or the pseudogene TRBV3-2) and TRBJ1-1, with D perhaps TRBD1 (5 bases). The germline V gene has CDR1 LGHDT and CDR2 YNNKEL (reference sequence). V dropped 4 bases and J dropped 5 bases, with 14 bases sitting between them. The CDR3 runs 14 residues. CDR3 region: CASSPGLRGTEAFF. As DNA, the CDR3 is TGTGCCAGCAGCCCCGGACTCCGGGGGACTGAAGCTTTCTTT.

In this sample, this clone turned up once. This chain links TRBV5-4 with TRBJ2-3, with TRBD2 identical over 8 bases. Trimming at V came to 6 bases and at J to 8 bases, leaving 11 bases not matched to a gene. This CDR3 has 14 residues. CDR1 is SGHNT and CDR2 is YYREEE in the germline V gene (reference sequence). The CDR3 loop is CASTFSGELATQYF. The CDR3 nucleotides read TGTGCCAGCACCTTTAGCGGGGAGCTCGCTACGCAGTATTTT.

The rearrangement uses TRBV4-2 and TRBJ2-3, with TRBD1 as a possible D gene (6 bases). Germline lookup yields CDR1 LGHNA and CDR2 YNFKEQ. The CDR3 sequence is 19 residues long. Trimming took 1 base from V and 0 from J, leaving 20 bases between them. CDR3 protein: CASSQVLIPGHSSTDTQYF. In DNA form, the CDR3 reads TGTGCCAGCAGCCAAGTTCTCATCCCGGGACACTCAAGCACAGATACGCAGTATTTT.

The chain carries TRBV11-1 and TRBJ1-6; no firm D call. There are 14 residues in the CDR3. Between the trimmed V and J ends, which lost 5 bases and 4 bases, there was a span of 9 bases. Germline loops: CDR1 SGHAT, CDR2 FQDESV (reference sequence). The CDR3 loop is CASSLDFYNSPLHF. CDR3 DNA: TGTGCCAGCAGCCTAGACTTTTATAATTCACCCCTCCACTTT.

V gene TRBV11-2 combines with J gene TRBJ2-7; 8 positions agree with TRBD1. The CDR3 sequence is 17 residues long. Germline CDR1 and CDR2: SGHAT and FQNNGV. V was clipped by 0 bases and J by 3 bases; unmatched bases: 10. The DNA of the CDR3 is TGTGCCAGCAGCTTAGATTCCAGGGGGCAGATGGTCTACGAGCAGTACTTC. The encoded protein is CASSLDSRGQMVYEQYF.

In its sample, this clone was seen once. This chain connects TRBV5-6 to TRBJ1-1, with 9 bases that match TRBD1. CDR1 is SGHDT and CDR2 is YYEEEE in the germline V gene. V lost 2 bases and J lost 6; bases outside the gene matches: 14. The CDR3 covers 17 residues. The CDR3 sequence is CASSFYIRGTGSAEAFF. CDR3 coding DNA: TGTGCCAGCAGCTTTTATATTAGAGGGACAGGGAGTGCTGAAGCTTTCTTT.

This clone was counted a few times. The CDR3 sequence is CASSRDSTTYGYTF. DNA for the CDR3: TGTGCCAGCAGCCGGGACAGCACGACCTATGGCTACACCTTC. The chain has TRBV6-2 or TRBV6-3 and TRBJ1-2; 7 bases line up with TRBD1. The CDR3 runs 14 residues. Looked up from germline, CDR1 is MNHEY and CDR2 is SVGEGT. V shed 6 bases and J 4 bases; nucleotides not matched to a gene: 8.

This clone was found a few times. The CDR3 DNA reads TGCGCCAGCAGAGACAGACCCAATTCACCCCTCCACTTT. It specifies CASRDRPNSPLHF. This chain connects TRBV5-1 to TRBJ1-6; D may be TRBD1 (5 bases). The CDR3 is made up of 13 amino acids. CDR1 SGHRS and CDR2 YFSETQ come from the germline V gene. Trimming left V 5 bases short and J 7 bases short, with 10 bases between.

The chain combines TRBV7-2 with TRBJ2-4; the D is unclear. V gave up 4 bases and J gave up 3 bases, with 7 bases separating them. CDR1 and CDR2 from the germline V gene are SGHTA and FQGNSA. The length of the CDR3 is 13 residues. The CDR3 protein is CASSSQNKNIQYF. CDR3 in DNA: TGTGCCAGCAGCTCCCAGAACAAAAACATTCAGTACTTC.

The chain employs TRBV7-9 and TRBJ1-1; D is undetermined. Per germline, CDR1 SEHNR and CDR2 FQNEAQ (reference sequence). With 2 bases removed from V and 0 bases from J, the gap between germline ends came to 4 bases. The CDR3 covers 13 residues. The DNA of the CDR3 is TGTGCCAGCAGCTTACCCTTGAACACTGAAGCTTTCTTT. Its translation: CASSLPLNTEAFF.

The count of this clone is one. The chain carries TRBV28 and TRBJ2-7; 12 bases are a match to TRBD2. CDR3 length equals 14 residues. Germline CDR1 reads MDHEN; CDR2 reads SYDVKM. V shed 8 bases and J 1 base; nucleotides not matched to a gene: 3. CDR3 DNA sequence: TGTGCCAGCCTACTAGCGGGGGGTTCCTACGAGCAGTACTTC. This encodes CASLLAGGSYEQYF.

The gene calls are TRBV5-5 and TRBJ1-1, with 7 positions matching TRBD1. The V segment lost 4 bases and the J segment 1 base; nucleotides outside the gene matches: 4. The CDR3 runs to 14 residues. Germline CDR1 SGHKS, CDR2 YYEKEE (reference sequence). CDR3 loop: CASSRGQSNTEAFF. The CDR3 nucleotides read TGTGCCAGCAGCCGGGGACAGTCGAACACTGAAGCTTTCTTT.

This chain connects TRBV6-5 to TRBJ1-6; tentatively, D is TRBD1 (5 bases). Germline V CDR1 and CDR2: MNHEY, SVGAGI. This CDR3 region has 14 residues. The V and J ends lost 5 bases and 8 bases respectively, with 13 bases between them. DNA of the CDR3: TGTGCCAGCAGTCGAACAGGACCCTATTCACCCCTCCACTTT. Its protein is CASSRTGPYSPLHF.

The V gene is TRBV9, the J gene TRBJ2-1; the D is unclear. The length of the CDR3 is 17 residues. Trimming stripped 3 bases from V and 0 bases from J, with 16 bases between. The V gene's germline CDR1 is SGDLS and CDR2 YYNGEE. CDR3: CASSAAVAASSYNEQFF. Here the CDR3 DNA reads TGTGCCAGCAGCGCCGCCGTGGCGGCAAGCTCCTACAATGAGCAGTTCTTC.

The chain uses TRBV6-5 and TRBJ1-5; maybe TRBD1 (6 bases). The CDR3 runs to 15 residues. Deletions cut 6 bases from V and 1 base from J, with 13 bases between. Germline V gene lookup returns CDR1 MNHEY and CDR2 SVGAGI. CDR3 sequence reads: CASSMDSFSNQPQHF. Written as DNA, the CDR3 is TGTGCCAGCAGCATGGACAGTTTCAGCAATCAGCCCCAGCATTTT.

This clone was detected only a few times. The gene calls are TRBV6-5 and TRBJ1-1; maybe TRBD1 (5 bases). The CDR3 has 13 amino acids. Trimming pared 0 bases from V and 7 bases from J, leaving 9 bases between. Germline CDR1 and CDR2: MNHEY and SVGAGI. CDR3 coding DNA: TGTGCCAGCAGTTACTCTACAGGAATTGAAGCTTTCTTT. This gives the protein CASSYSTGIEAFF.

The rearrangement uses TRBV29-1 and TRBJ2-3; 9 bases line up with TRBD2. Unmatched junction bases numbered 12, after V lost 1 base and J lost 1 base. This CDR3 is 18 amino acids long. In germline, CDR1 is SQVTM, CDR2 ANQGSEA. Here the CDR3 DNA reads TGCAGCGTTGAAGGTCTAAGGACTAGCGATGGGGGCACAGATACGCAGTATTTT. This codes for CSVEGLRTSDGGTDTQYF.

This clone was picked up one time. V gene TRBV14 combines with J gene TRBJ1-1, with D hard to call. CDR3 length: 13 amino acids. Germline-derived CDR1 and CDR2 are SGHDN and FVKESK. Between the trimmed V and J ends, which lost 1 base and 3 bases, there was a span of 6 bases. CDR3 nucleotide sequence: TGTGCCAGCAGCCAAGCCGGTTACACTGAAGCTTTCTTT. It encodes CASSQAGYTEAFF. Drawing the rest from reference TRBV14 and TRBJ1-1, the complete variable domain is EAGVTQFPSHSVIEKGQTVTLRCDPISGHDNLYWYRRVMGKEIKFLLHFVKESKQDESGMPNNRFLAERTGGTYSTLKVQPAELEDSGVYFCASSQAGYTEAFFGQGTRLTVV.

This chain connects TRBV6-5 to TRBJ2-7; TRBD1 aligns across 9 bases. The germline CDR1 and CDR2 sequences are MNHEY and SVGAGI. The ends lost 4 bases at V and 4 bases at J; junction bases unmatched: 8. This CDR3 is built from 15 residues. The CDR3 nucleotides are TGTGCCAGCAGTTTTGGGACAGGGAACTTTTACGAGCAGTACTTC. It encodes CASSFGTGNFYEQYF.

The chain carries TRBV5-1 and TRBJ2-3; weak D call: TRBD2 (7 bases). CDR3 length: 15 amino acids. CDR1 SGHRS and CDR2 YFSETQ come from the germline V gene. V was clipped by 1 base and J by 4 bases, with 13 bases between them. CDR3 nucleotide sequence: TGCGCCAGCAGCTTGAACGGGGGGCCCTCAGATACGCAGTATTTT. Its protein is CASSLNGGPSDTQYF.

This chain connects TRBV27 to TRBJ2-5; tentatively, D is TRBD2 (7 bases). Germline V gene lookup returns CDR1 MNHEY and CDR2 SMNVEV (reference sequence). The CDR3 is made up of 13 amino acids. V was pared by 7 bases and J by 7 bases, with 16 bases between. The CDR3 region has the DNA TGTGCCAGCAAGGAGGGGGGGGGCCGGACCCAGTACTTC. Protein: CASKEGGGRTQYF.

The chain joins TRBV7-2 to TRBJ2-7; tentative D call: TRBD2 (5 bases). CDR1 is SGHTA and CDR2 is FQGNSA in the germline V gene. Trimming shortened V by 2 bases and J by 2 bases, and 7 bases separated the two germline ends. The CDR3 sequence is 13 residues long. The chain's CDR3 is CASSLSGTYEQYF. Written as DNA, the CDR3 is TGTGCCAGCAGCTTATCGGGGACCTACGAGCAGTACTTC.

The J gene is TRBJ2-5, the V gene TRBV15; D is possibly TRBD2 (5 bases). Germline loops: CDR1 LNHNV, CDR2 YYDKDF (reference sequence). The V end was cut by 3 bases, the J end by 0 bases, with 14 bases between. The CDR3 loop spans 16 amino acids. CDR3 in DNA: TGTGCCACCAGCAGGCCCAGAGTCGGGGACCAAGAGACCCAGTACTTC. Translation gives CATSRPRVGDQETQYF.

V and J are TRBV28 and TRBJ1-6; D is ambiguous. V shed 3 bases and J shed 7 bases, with 10 bases lying between them. In germline, CDR1 is MDHEN, CDR2 SYDVKM. This CDR3 is built from 14 residues. CDR3 nucleotide sequence: TGTGCCAGCAGTTTTGAGGCGAGGAATTCACCCCTCCACTTT. Translating it yields CASSFEARNSPLHF.

The V gene is TRBV6-6, the J gene TRBJ1-6, with D perhaps matching TRBD1 (5 bases). CDR1 and CDR2 from the germline V gene are MNHNY and SVGAGI (reference sequence). The CDR3 is 13 amino acids. The V end was cut by 6 bases, the J end by 7 bases, with 10 bases between. CDR3 coding DNA: TGTGCCAGCAGGACAGAAACCAATTCACCCCTCCACTTT. Translated: CASRTETNSPLHF.

The gene calls are TRBV6-5 and TRBJ1-5, with D perhaps matching TRBD1 (5 bases). CDR1 and CDR2 from the germline V gene are MNHEY and SVGAGI. Trimming took 7 bases from V and 3 from J, leaving 10 bases between them. CDR3 length: 13 amino acids. The CDR3 region is CASIQGFNQPQHF. The CDR3 DNA reads TGTGCCAGCATCCAGGGATTCAATCAGCCCCAGCATTTT.